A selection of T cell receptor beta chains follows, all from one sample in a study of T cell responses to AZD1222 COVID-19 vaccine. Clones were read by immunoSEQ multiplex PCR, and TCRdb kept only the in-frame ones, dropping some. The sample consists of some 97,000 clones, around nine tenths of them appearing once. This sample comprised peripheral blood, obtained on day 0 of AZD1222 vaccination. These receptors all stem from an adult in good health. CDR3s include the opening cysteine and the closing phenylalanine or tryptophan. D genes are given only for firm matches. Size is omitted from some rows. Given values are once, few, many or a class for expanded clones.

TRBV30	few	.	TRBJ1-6	TGTGCCTGGACCACGAGCGGGGTGTCGGGCTCCTATAATTCACCCCTCCACTTT	CAWTTSGVSGSYNSPLHF
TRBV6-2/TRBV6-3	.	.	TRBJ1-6	TGTGCCAGCAGTTACGAGAGAGGGGTTTCACCCCTCCACTTT	CASSYERGVSPLHF
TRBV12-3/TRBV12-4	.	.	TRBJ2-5	TGTGCCAGCAGTGGAAGTGTTCGAGAGACCCAGTACTTC	CASSGSVRETQYF
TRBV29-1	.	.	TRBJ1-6	TGCAGCGTCCGGACCGGGACGTATAATTCACCCCTCCACTTT	CSVRTGTYNSPLHF
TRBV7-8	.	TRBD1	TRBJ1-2	TGTGCCAGCAGCTTAGGGGACAGGGGGCGGGATGGCTACACCTTC	CASSLGDRGRDGYTF
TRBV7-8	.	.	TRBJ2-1	TGTGCCAGCAGCTTAACCTCCAGCTACAATGAGCAGTTCTTC	CASSLTSSYNEQFF
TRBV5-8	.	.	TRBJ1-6	TGTGCCAGCAGTGGACAGTATAATTCACCCCTCCACTTT	CASSGQYNSPLHF
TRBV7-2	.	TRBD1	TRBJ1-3	TGTGCCAGCAGCTTAGGGACAGGGGTCTCTGGAAACACCATATATTTT	CASSLGTGVSGNTIYF
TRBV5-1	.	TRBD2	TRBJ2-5	TGCGCCAGCAGAGCTGGGACTAGCGGGGGGGAGACCCAGTACTTC	CASRAGTSGGETQYF
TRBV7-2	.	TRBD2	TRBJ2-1	TGTGCCAGCAGCCCGCCGGGACTAGCGGCCAATGAGCAGTTCTTC	CASSPPGLAANEQFF
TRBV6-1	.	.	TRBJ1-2	TGTGCCAGCAGTGAATGGGGCAGGAGGGAAGGCTACACCTTC	CASSEWGRREGYTF
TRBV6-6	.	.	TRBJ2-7	TGTGCCAGCAGTTACCCGGGTCTGAACGAGCAGTACTTC	CASSYPGLNEQYF
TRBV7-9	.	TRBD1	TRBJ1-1	TGTGCCAGCAGCCATTTCGGACAGGCGAACACTGAAGCTTTCTTT	CASSHFGQANTEAFF
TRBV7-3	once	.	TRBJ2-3	TGTGCCAGCAGCTTATCTTCTATCCGCGCAGATACGCAGTATTTT	CASSLSSIRADTQYF
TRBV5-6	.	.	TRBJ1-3	TGTGCCAGCAGCTCCCTACTTGGAAACACCATATATTTT	CASSSLLGNTIYF
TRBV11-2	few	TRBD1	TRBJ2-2	TGTGCCAGCAGCTTAGAAGGACAGGGGTACGGGGAGCTGTTTTTT	CASSLEGQGYGELFF
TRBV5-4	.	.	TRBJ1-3	TGTGCCAGCAGCTTGTCCCCGGACAGTTCTAGAAACACCATATATTTT	CASSLSPDSSRNTIYF
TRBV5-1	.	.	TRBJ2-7	TGCGCCAGCAGCTTGGGGGCAGGGTGGGGCGAGCAGTACTTC	CASSLGAGWGEQYF
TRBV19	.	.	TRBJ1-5	TGTGCCAGTACGGGGGAGGGCTTTAGCAATCAGCCCCAGCATTTT	CASTGEGFSNQPQHF
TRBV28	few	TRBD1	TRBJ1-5	TGTGCCGGGAAGACAGGGAATAGCAATCAGCCCCAGCATTTT	CAGKTGNSNQPQHF
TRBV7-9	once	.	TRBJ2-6	TGTGCCAGCAGCTTAACGCCAGGCTCTGGGGCCAACGTCCTGACTTTC	CASSLTPGSGANVLTF
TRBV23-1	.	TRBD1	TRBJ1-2	TGCGCCAGCAGTCAACTGGTGGGACAGGGGACCTATGGCTACACCTTC	CASSQLVGQGTYGYTF
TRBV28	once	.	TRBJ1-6	TGTGCCAGCAGAAGGCAAGCCGAGACACCCCTCCACTTT	CASRRQAETPLHF
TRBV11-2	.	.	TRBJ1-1	TGTGCCAGCAGCCCACGTGGCTCGTACACTGAAGCTTTCTTT	CASSPRGSYTEAFF
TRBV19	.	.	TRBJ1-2	TGTGCCAGTAGTTCCCAGGGAAGTCCGGGAGACTATGGCTACACCTTC	CASSSQGSPGDYGYTF
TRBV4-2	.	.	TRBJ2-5	TGTGCCAGCAGCCAAGTCGGCGGATCCGCCGTAGGGACCCAGTACTTC	CASSQVGGSAVGTQYF
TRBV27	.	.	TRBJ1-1	TGTGCCAGCAGTTTATGGGGGGCCCGAGAAGCTTTCTTT	CASSLWGAREAFF
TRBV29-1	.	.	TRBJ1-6	TGCAGCGTTGCCCATGGGCAGGGGAAGCCCCTCCACTTT	CSVAHGQGKPLHF
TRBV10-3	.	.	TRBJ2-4	TGTGCCATCAGCAACGGGGGGCCCACGCGGTACATTCAGTACTTC	CAISNGGPTRYIQYF
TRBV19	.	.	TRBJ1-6	TGTGCCAGTAGCCCAGACGGCAGGTTCGATAATTCACCCCTCCACTTT	CASSPDGRFDNSPLHF
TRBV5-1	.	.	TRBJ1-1	TGCGCCAGCAGCTTTGGGACCGATCCGCTGAACACTGAAGCTTTCTTT	CASSFGTDPLNTEAFF
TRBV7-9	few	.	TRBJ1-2	TGTGCCAGCAGCTTAGCATCAGTAGATCCCCCCTTC	CASSLASVDPPF
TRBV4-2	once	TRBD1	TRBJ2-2	TGTGCCAGCAGCCGCCGGGGACAGGTCACCGGGGAGCTGTTTTTT	CASSRRGQVTGELFF
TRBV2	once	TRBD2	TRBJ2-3	TGTGCCAGCAGCCTAGGACTAGCTTCCGATACGCAGTATTTT	CASSLGLASDTQYF
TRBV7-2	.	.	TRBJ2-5	TGTGCCAGCAGCTTAGTGCGGGTGCACCAAGAGACCCAGTACTTC	CASSLVRVHQETQYF
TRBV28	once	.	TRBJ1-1	TGTGCCAGCAGTTTATTACCTGGGGTGAACACTGAAGCTTTCTTT	CASSLLPGVNTEAFF
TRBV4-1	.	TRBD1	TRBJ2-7	TGCGCCAGCAGCCAAGATTCGAGACAGGGAAACTACGAGCAGTACTTC	CASSQDSRQGNYEQYF
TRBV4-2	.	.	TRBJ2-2	TGTGCCAGCAGCCGAAGGTCTACCACCGGGGAGCTGTTTTTT	CASSRRSTTGELFF